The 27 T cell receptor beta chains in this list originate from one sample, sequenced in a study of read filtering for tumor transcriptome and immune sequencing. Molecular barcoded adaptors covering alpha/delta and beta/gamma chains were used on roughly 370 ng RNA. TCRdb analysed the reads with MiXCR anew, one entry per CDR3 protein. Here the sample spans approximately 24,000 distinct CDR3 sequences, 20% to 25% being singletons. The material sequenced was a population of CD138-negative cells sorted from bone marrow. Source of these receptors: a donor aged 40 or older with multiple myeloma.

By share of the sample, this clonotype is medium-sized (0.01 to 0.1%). The CDR3 DNA reads as TGTGCCAGCAGCTTAGCGTCAAGGATCCATGAGCAGTTCTTC. Translating gives CASSLASRIHEQFF. The chain is built from TRBV7-2 and TRBJ2-1; D is ambiguous. This CDR3 has 14 residues. Per the germline V gene, CDR1 is SGHTA and CDR2 is FQGNSA. The germline V and J ends were trimmed by 0 bases and 8 bases, with 11 bases remaining between them.

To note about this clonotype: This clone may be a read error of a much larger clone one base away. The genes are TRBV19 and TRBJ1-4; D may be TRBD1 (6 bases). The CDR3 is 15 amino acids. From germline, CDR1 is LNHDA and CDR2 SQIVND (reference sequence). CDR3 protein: CASSNSGATNEELFF. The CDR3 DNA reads TGTGCCAGTAGTAACTCAGGGGCAACTAATGAAGAACTGTTTTTT.

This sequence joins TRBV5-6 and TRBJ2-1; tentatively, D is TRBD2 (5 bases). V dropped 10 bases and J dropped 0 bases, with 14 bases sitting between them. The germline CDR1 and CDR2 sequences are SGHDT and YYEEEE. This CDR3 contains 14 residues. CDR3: CASSGVYSYNEQFF. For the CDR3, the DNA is TGTGCCTCATCCGGGGTTTACTCCTACAATGAGCAGTTCTTC.

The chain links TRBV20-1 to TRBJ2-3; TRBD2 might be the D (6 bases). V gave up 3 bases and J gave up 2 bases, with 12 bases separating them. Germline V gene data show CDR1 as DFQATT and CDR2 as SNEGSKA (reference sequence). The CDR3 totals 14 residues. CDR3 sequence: CSARLATITDTQYF. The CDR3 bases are TGCAGTGCTAGGCTAGCGACTATCACAGATACGCAGTATTTT.

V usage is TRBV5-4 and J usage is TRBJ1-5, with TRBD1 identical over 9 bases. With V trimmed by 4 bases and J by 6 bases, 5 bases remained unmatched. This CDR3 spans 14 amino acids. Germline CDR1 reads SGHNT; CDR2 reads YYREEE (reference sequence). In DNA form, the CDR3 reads TGTGCCAGCAGCCGGACAGGGGAAAGTCAGCCCCAGCATTTT. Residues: CASSRTGESQPQHF.

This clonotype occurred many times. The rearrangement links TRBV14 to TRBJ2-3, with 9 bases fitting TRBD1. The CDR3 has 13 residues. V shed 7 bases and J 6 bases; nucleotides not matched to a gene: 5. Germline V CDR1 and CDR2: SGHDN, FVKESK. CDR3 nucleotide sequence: TGTGCCAGCAACCGGGACAGGGCGGATACGCAGTATTTT. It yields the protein CASNRDRADTQYF.

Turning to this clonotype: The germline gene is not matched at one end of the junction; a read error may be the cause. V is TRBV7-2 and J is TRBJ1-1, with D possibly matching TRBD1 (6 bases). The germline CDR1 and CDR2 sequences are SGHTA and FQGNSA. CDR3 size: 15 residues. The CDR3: CASSLRQQGNTEAIF. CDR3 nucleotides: TGTGCCAGCAGCTTAAGGCAGCAGGGGAACACTGAAGCTATCTTT.

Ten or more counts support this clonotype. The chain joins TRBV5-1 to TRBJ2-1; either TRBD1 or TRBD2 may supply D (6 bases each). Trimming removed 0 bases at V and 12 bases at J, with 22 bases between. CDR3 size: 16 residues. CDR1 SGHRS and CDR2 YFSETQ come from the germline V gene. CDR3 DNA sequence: TGCGCCAGCAGCTTGGCCCAATATCCGGGGGCTGGGGGGCAGTTCTTC. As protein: CASSLAQYPGAGGQFF.

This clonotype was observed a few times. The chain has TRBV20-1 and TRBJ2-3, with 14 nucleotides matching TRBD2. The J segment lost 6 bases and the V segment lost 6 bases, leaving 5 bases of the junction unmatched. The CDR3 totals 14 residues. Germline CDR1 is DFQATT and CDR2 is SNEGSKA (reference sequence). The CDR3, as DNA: TGCAGTGCGCGACTAGCGGGGGGGAGGGATACGCAGTATTTT. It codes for CSARLAGGRDTQYF.

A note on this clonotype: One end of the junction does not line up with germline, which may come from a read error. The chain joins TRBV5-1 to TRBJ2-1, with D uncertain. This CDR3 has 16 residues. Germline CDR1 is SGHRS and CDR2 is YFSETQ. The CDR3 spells CARSLPGWGSYNEQFF. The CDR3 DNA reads TGCGCCAGAAGCTTGCCAGGATGGGGCTCCTACAATGAGCAGTTCTTC.

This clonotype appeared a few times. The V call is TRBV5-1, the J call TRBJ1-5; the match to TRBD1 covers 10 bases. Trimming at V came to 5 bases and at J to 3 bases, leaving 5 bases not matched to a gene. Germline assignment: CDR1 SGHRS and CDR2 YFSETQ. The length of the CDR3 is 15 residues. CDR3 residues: CASSTGTGDNQPQHF. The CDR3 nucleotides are TGCGCCAGCAGTACCGGGACAGGGGACAATCAGCCCCAGCATTTT.

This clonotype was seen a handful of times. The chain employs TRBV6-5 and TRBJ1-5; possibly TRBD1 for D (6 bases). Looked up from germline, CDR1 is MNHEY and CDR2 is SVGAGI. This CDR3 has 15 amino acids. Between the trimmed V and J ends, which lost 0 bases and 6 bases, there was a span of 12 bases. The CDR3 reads CASSYSGRGGQPQHF. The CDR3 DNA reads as TGTGCCAGCAGTTACTCCGGCAGGGGTGGTCAGCCCCAGCATTTT.

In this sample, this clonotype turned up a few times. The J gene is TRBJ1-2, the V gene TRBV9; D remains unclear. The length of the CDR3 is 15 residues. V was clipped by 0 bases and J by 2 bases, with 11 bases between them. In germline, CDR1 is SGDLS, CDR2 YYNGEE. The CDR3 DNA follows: TGTGCCAGCAGCGTAGCTTCGGTCGCGAACTATGGCTACACCTTC. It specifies CASSVASVANYGYTF. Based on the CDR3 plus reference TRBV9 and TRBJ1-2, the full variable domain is DSGVTQTPKHLITATGQRVTLRCSPRSGDLSVYWYQQSLDQGLQFLIQYYNGEERAKGNILERFSAQQFPDLHSELNLSSLELGDSALYFCASSVASVANYGYTFGSGTRLTVV.

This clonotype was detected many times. The CDR3 is CATSEPGTGGTDTQYF. CDR3 nucleotides: TGTGCCACCAGTGAACCCGGGACAGGGGGCACAGATACGCAGTATTTT. The chain links TRBV24-1 to TRBJ2-3, with 10 bases aligning to TRBD1. This CDR3 is built from 16 residues. Germline V gives CDR1 KGHDR, CDR2 SFDVKD. V lost 4 bases to trimming and J lost 1 base; unmatched junction nucleotides: 4.

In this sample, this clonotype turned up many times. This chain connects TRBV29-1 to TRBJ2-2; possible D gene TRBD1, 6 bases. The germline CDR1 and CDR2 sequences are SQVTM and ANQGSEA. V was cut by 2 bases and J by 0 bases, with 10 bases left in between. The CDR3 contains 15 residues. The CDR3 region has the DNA TGCAGCGTTGAATACAGGACAGCGAACACCGGGGAGCTGTTTTTT. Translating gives CSVEYRTANTGELFF.

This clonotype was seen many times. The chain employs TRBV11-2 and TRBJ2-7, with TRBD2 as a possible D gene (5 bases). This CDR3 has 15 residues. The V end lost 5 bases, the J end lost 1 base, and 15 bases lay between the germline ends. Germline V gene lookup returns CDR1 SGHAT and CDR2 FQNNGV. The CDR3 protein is CASSPSGGTSYEQYF. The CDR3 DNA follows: TGTGCCAGCAGCCCCAGCGGAGGCACGTCCTACGAGCAGTACTTC.

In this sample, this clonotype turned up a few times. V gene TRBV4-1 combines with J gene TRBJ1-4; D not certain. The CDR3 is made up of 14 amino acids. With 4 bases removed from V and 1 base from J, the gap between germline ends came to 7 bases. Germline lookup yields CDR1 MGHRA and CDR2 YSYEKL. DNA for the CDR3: TGCGCCAGCAGCCTAAGGATAACTAATGAAAAACTGTTTTTT. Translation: CASSLRITNEKLFF.

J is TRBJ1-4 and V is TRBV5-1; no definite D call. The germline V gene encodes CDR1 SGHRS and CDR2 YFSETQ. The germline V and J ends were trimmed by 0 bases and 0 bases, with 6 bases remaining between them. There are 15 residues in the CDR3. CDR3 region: CASSLAATTNEKLFF. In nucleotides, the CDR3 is TGCGCCAGCAGCTTGGCTGCTACAACTAATGAAAAACTGTTTTTT.

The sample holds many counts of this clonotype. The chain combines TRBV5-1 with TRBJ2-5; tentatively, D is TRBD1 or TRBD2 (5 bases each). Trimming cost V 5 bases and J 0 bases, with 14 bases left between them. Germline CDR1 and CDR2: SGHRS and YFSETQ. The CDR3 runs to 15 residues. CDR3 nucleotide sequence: TGCGCCAGCAGATTTGAGGGGCGAGACCAAGAGACCCAGTACTTC. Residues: CASRFEGRDQETQYF. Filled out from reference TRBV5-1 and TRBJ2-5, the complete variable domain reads KAGVTQTPRYLIKTRGQQVTLSCSPISGHRSVSWYQQTPGQGLQFLFEYFSETQRNKGNFPGRFSGRQFSNSRSEMNVSTLELGDSALYLCASRFEGRDQETQYFGPGTRLLVL.

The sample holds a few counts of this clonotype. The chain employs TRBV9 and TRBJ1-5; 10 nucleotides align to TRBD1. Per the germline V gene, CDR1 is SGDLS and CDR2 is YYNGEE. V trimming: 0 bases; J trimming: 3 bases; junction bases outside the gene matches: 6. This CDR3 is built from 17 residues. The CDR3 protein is CASSVEGGQGVNQPQHF. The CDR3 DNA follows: TGTGCCAGCAGCGTAGAAGGAGGACAGGGGGTCAATCAGCCCCAGCATTTT.

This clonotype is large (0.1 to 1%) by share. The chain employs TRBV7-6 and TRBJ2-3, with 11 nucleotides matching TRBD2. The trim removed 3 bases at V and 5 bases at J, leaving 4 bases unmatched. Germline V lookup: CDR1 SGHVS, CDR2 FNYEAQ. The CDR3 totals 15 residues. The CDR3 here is CASSFSGGAKDTQYF. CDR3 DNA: TGTGCCAGCAGCTTTAGCGGGGGGGCCAAAGATACGCAGTATTTT.

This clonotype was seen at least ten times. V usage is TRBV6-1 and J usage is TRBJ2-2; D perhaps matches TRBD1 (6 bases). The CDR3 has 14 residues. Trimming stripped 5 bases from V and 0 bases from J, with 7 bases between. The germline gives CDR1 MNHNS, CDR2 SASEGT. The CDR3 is CASSWTANTGELFF. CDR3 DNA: TGTGCCAGCAGTTGGACAGCGAACACCGGGGAGCTGTTTTTT.

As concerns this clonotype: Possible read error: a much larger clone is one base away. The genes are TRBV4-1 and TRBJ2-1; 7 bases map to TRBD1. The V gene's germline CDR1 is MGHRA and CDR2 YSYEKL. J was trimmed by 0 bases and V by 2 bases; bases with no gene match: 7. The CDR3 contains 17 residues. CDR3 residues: CASSQNPGGSSYNEQFF. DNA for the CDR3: TGCGCCAGCAGCCAAAATCCAGGGGGAAGCTCCTACAATGAGCAGTTCTTC.

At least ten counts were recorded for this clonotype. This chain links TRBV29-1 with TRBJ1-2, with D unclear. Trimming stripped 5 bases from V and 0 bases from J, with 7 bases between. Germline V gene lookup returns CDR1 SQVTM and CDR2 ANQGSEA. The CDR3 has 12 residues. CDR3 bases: TGCAGCGTTAGGGAGACTAACTATGGCTACACCTTC. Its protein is CSVRETNYGYTF.

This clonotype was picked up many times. The DNA of the CDR3 is TGCAGTGCTAGAGTAAACTCCTACGGGGACCAAGAGACCCAGTACTTC. Protein product: CSARVNSYGDQETQYF. This chain uses TRBV20-1 with TRBJ2-5; D is perhaps TRBD2 (5 bases). The CDR3 spans 16 residues. V lost 1 base and J lost 0, with 15 bases in between. Looked up from germline, CDR1 is DFQATT and CDR2 is SNEGSKA (reference sequence).

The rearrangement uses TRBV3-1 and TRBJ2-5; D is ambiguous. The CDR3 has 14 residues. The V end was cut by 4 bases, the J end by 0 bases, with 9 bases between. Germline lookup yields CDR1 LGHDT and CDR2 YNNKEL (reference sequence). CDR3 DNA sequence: TGTGCCAGCAGCCCCAGACGGAACCAAGAGACCCAGTACTTC. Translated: CASSPRRNQETQYF.

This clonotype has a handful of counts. Here the CDR3 reads CASSIVGLAGANEQFF. The CDR3 nucleotides are TGTGCCAGTAGTATAGTGGGGCTAGCGGGGGCCAATGAGCAGTTCTTC. This chain links TRBV19 with TRBJ2-1; 10 bases agree with TRBD2. The germline V gene encodes CDR1 LNHDA and CDR2 SQIVND (reference sequence). V lost 1 base to trimming and J lost 6 bases; unmatched junction nucleotides: 6. The CDR3 is 16 amino acids.